Listed below are T cell receptor beta chains from one sample, sequenced in a study of shared clonotypes between healthy human individuals. The repertoire was sequenced with immunoSEQ multiplex PCR; TCRdb's copy has only in-frame clones and lacks some. The table includes almost 750,000 clones, 72% detected once. Sequencing input: memory CD4+ T cells sorted from blood. The receptors stem from a woman in her thirties in good health. CDR3s include the opening cysteine and the closing phenylalanine or tryptophan. D genes are given only for firm matches. Some rows have no size entry. The others give once, few or many, or a class for an expanded clone.

abundance	j_gene	d_gene	v_gene	CDR3aa	CDR3nt
NA	TRBJ2-3	NA	TRBV18	CASSPDSLDTQYF	TGTGCCAGCTCACCGGACAGTCTAGATACGCAGTATTTT
once	TRBJ2-1	TRBD2	TRBV2	CASRASGILGSGLEQFF	TGTGCCAGCAGGGCTAGCGGGATCCTTGGGTCTGGTCTGGAGCAGTTCTTC
NA	TRBJ2-1	NA	TRBV18	CASSPPGGTSSYNEQFF	TGTGCCAGCTCACCACCTGGTGGAACAAGCTCCTACAATGAGCAGTTCTTC
NA	TRBJ2-5	NA	TRBV7-2	CASSLVGIQETQYF	TGTGCCAGCAGCTTGGTCGGGATTCAAGAGACCCAGTACTTC
NA	TRBJ2-7	TRBD2	TRBV7-2	CASSVTSGTYEQYF	TGTGCCAGCAGCGTGACTAGCGGGACTTACGAGCAGTACTTC
NA	TRBJ1-4	NA	TRBV20-1	CSAELDEKLFF	TGCAGTGCGGAGCTAGACGAAAAACTGTTTTTT
NA	TRBJ1-1	NA	TRBV9	CASSVGGAVTEAFF	TGTGCCAGCAGCGTAGGGGGGGCAGTCACTGAAGCTTTCTTT
NA	TRBJ2-1	NA	TRBV15	CATSRQGYNEQFF	TGTGCCACCAGCAGACAGGGATACAATGAGCAGTTCTTC
once	TRBJ2-5	NA	TRBV2	CASRRTDIQETQYF	TGTGCCAGCCGCAGAACGGACATCCAAGAGACCCAGTACTTC
once	TRBJ2-7	NA	TRBV28	CASSPNQVGIVAYEQYF	TGTGCCAGCAGTCCGAACCAGGTAGGGATTGTCGCCTACGAGCAGTACTTC
NA	TRBJ1-4	NA	TRBV7-6	CASSLRGLDEKLFF	TGTGCCAGCAGCTTGCGGGGCTTAGATGAAAAACTGTTTTTT
NA	TRBJ2-7	NA	TRBV6-5	CASSYGQGQYF	TGTGCCAGCAGTTACGGACAAGGGCAGTACTTC
NA	TRBJ2-2	TRBD1	TRBV2	CASRKGTGSTGELFF	TGTGCCAGCAGGAAGGGGACAGGGAGTACCGGGGAGCTGTTTTTT
NA	TRBJ2-7	TRBD2	TRBV28	CASRSAWVAPPLGGSSYEQYF	TGTGCCAGCAGATCAGCCTGGGTAGCTCCCCCCCTGGGCGGGAGCTCCTACGAGCAGTACTTC
few	TRBJ2-3	NA	TRBV5-1	CASSLDGSLRSSTDTQYF	TGCGCCAGCAGCTTGGATGGTAGCCTCCGTTCTAGCACAGATACGCAGTATTTT
many	TRBJ2-3	NA	TRBV5-1	CASSLATTSTDTQYF	TGCGCCAGCAGCTTGGCAACAACTAGCACAGATACGCAGTATTTT
NA	TRBJ2-2	TRBD2	TRBV4-2	CASSQQSLAANTGELFF	TGTGCCAGCAGCCAACAATCACTAGCGGCCAACACCGGGGAGCTGTTTTTT
few	TRBJ2-3	TRBD2	TRBV29-1	CSVALAVVDTQYF	TGCAGCGTTGCACTAGCGGTAGTAGATACGCAGTATTTT
NA	TRBJ1-5	TRBD1	TRBV7-9	CASSQQGMGNQPQHF	TGTGCCAGCAGCCAACAGGGGATGGGCAATCAGCCCCAGCATTTT
NA	TRBJ2-7	NA	TRBV6-5	CASRGGDWYEQYF	TGTGCCAGCAGGGGGGGCGATTGGTACGAGCAGTACTTC
NA	TRBJ1-2	NA	TRBV5-1	CASSLDSTNYGYTF	TGCGCCAGCAGCTTGGACAGTACTAACTATGGCTACACCTTC
NA	TRBJ1-5	NA	TRBV2	CASSMSSGPQPQHF	TGTGCCAGCAGTATGTCTTCGGGCCCTCAGCCCCAGCATTTT
NA	TRBJ1-5	NA	TRBV28	CASSWAGGASNQPQHF	TGTGCCAGCAGTTGGGCTGGGGGGGCGAGCAATCAGCCCCAGCATTTT
NA	TRBJ2-7	NA	TRBV9	CASSVGSRLPYEQYF	TGTGCCAGCAGCGTAGGGTCCCGACTTCCCTACGAGCAGTACTTC
NA	TRBJ1-2	TRBD1	TRBV10-1	CASSPDRVYGYTF	TGCGCCAGCAGTCCCGACAGGGTTTATGGCTACACCTTC
once	TRBJ2-1	TRBD2	TRBV19	CASSSREGSYNEQFF	TGTGCCAGTAGTAGCAGGGAGGGGTCCTACAATGAGCAGTTCTTC
once	TRBJ2-1	TRBD2	TRBV7-9	CASSPPGLAVNEQFF	TGTGCCAGCAGTCCACCGGGACTAGCGGTCAATGAGCAGTTCTTC
NA	TRBJ2-5	NA	TRBV27	CASRGGLIGETQYF	TGTGCCAGCAGGGGGGGTCTCATCGGAGAGACCCAGTACTTC
many	TRBJ2-3	NA	TRBV7-9	CASSLEWADTQYF	TGTGCCAGCAGCTTAGAATGGGCAGATACGCAGTATTTT
NA	TRBJ1-5	TRBD1	TRBV6-1	CASSLTGNQPQHF	TGTGCCAGCAGTTTGACAGGGAACCAGCCCCAGCATTTT
NA	TRBJ2-3	NA	TRBV10-3	CAISESGSRDTQYF	TGTGCCATCAGTGAGTCGGGGAGTCGGGATACGCAGTATTTT
NA	TRBJ1-2	NA	TRBV5-1	CASSQTTKNYGYTF	TGTGCCAGCAGCCAGACGACCAAGAACTATGGCTACACCTTC
NA	TRBJ2-7	NA	TRBV6-5	CASSYELYLGQYF	TGTGCCAGCAGTTACGAGTTGTACCTCGGGCAGTACTTC
NA	TRBJ2-2	NA	TRBV7-7	CASTPGESSGELFF	TGTGCCAGCACGCCGGGAGAGTCTTCCGGGGAGCTGTTTTTT
NA	TRBJ2-7	NA	TRBV4-1	CASSQGTAISYEQYF	TGCGCCAGCAGCCAAGGGACCGCTATATCCTACGAGCAGTACTTC
once	TRBJ1-2	NA	TRBV28	CASSLSVEDGYTF	TGTGCCAGCAGTTTATCTGTCGAGGATGGCTACACCTTC
NA	TRBJ2-1	NA	TRBV4-1	CASSQSWGKDEQFF	TGCGCCAGCAGCCAGTCATGGGGGAAGGATGAGCAGTTCTTC
NA	TRBJ2-3	NA	TRBV7-9	CASSLERGRRGDTQYF	TGTGCCAGCAGCTTAGAGAGAGGCCGAAGAGGGGATACGCAGTATTTT
many	TRBJ2-1	NA	TRBV29-1	CSVDGNWANEQFF	TGCAGCGTTGACGGAAATTGGGCCAATGAGCAGTTCTTC
NA	TRBJ2-3	NA	TRBV2	CASRRDTSTDTQYF	TGTGCCAGCAGGCGGGACACCAGCACAGATACGCAGTATTTT